Reported below is one T cell receptor (beta chain). The CDR3 spans 14 residues. Trimming at V came to 5 bases and at J to 4 bases, leaving 5 bases not matched to a gene. Germline CDR1 reads MDHEN; CDR2 reads SYDVKM. Repertoires were generated with immunoSEQ multiplex PCR, while TCRdb's copy carries only in-frame clones and drops some. Altogether 150,000 to 200,000 clones are present, about 91% being singletons, with the ten largest covering about 1%. The data are from a study of T cell responses to AZD1222 COVID-19 vaccine. The V call is TRBV28, the J call TRBJ1-5, with TRBD1 identical over 7 bases. The sequences come from peripheral blood, collected 28 days after the second AZD1222 dose. The clonotype was recovered from an adult who received the AZD1222 COVID-19 vaccine. CDR3: CASSPGQPNQPQHF. CDR3 DNA: TGTGCCAGCAGTCCGGGACAGCCGAATCAGCCCCAGCATTTT.